One and the same sample provided the 10 T cell receptor beta chains below, sequenced in a study of vaccination and CD4 T cells after COVID-19. For these receptors, no antigen is known. Cultured CD4+ T cell DNA was sequenced using the Oncomine TCR Beta short-read assay. Each CDR3 protein gets one entry after TCRdb re-called the PCR reads with MiXCR. The repertoire holds 20,000 or so distinct CDR3 sequences, with over 20% as singletons. The treatment: approximately 11-day PBMC culture with coronavirus spike peptide pools or control peptides (ViraFEST assay). The sequenced sample was cultured CD4+ T cells from blood. The receptors were sampled from a human donor with COVID-19.

The sample holds a few counts of this clonotype. This rearrangement joins TRBV5-1 to TRBJ1-2; 9 bases align to TRBD1. The CDR3 has 13 amino acids. With V trimmed by 5 bases and J by 7 bases, 6 bases remained unmatched. Germline loops: CDR1 SGHRS, CDR2 YFSETQ. CDR3 in DNA: TGCGCCAGCAGACCCGGGACAGGGTCTGGCTACACCTTC. Translated: CASRPGTGSGYTF.

DNA of the CDR3: TGCGCCAGCAGCCCCGGGCTAGCGGGGGGTTTTGGCACCGGGGAGCTGTTTTTT. This codes for CASSPGLAGGFGTGELFF. The rearrangement links TRBV5-1 to TRBJ2-2; 11 bases line up with TRBD2. The CDR3 has 18 amino acids. The junction had 12 bases not matched to a gene; V was cut back by 4 bases and J by 4 bases. In germline, CDR1 is SGHRS, CDR2 YFSETQ.

This clonotype has just a few counts. The chain links TRBV5-4 to TRBJ2-7, with D possibly TRBD2 on 6 matching bases. Trimming pared 2 bases from V and 2 bases from J, leaving 11 bases between. Germline V gives CDR1 SGHNT, CDR2 YYREEE (reference sequence). This CDR3 has 14 amino acids. The CDR3 spells CASSFGGTTYEQYF. CDR3 sequence (DNA): TGTGCCAGCAGCTTTGGGGGGACGACCTACGAGCAGTACTTC.

This clonotype was found a few times. The chain recombines TRBV19 with TRBJ2-7; possibly TRBD1 or TRBD2 for D (5 bases each). The germline V gene has CDR1 LNHDA and CDR2 SQIVND (reference sequence). This CDR3 spans 15 amino acids. V dropped 1 base and J dropped 2 bases, with 12 bases sitting between them. The CDR3 loop reads CASSIGGEGPYEQYF. For the CDR3, the DNA is TGTGCCAGTAGTATAGGCGGAGAGGGGCCCTACGAGCAGTACTTC.

This chain joins TRBV19 and TRBJ1-1, with TRBD1 matching 7 bases. J gave up 1 base and V 5 bases, and 4 bases lay outside the gene matches. This CDR3 has 14 residues. Germline CDR1 is LNHDA and CDR2 is SQIVND (reference sequence). The CDR3 DNA reads TGTGCCAGTAGTGTACAGGGGCAGAACACTGAAGCTTTCTTT. Its translation: CASSVQGQNTEAFF.

The chain joins TRBV28 to TRBJ2-7, with TRBD2 identical over 8 bases. Losses at the gene ends were 3 bases for V and 0 bases for J; bases not matched to a gene: 10. Germline lookup yields CDR1 MDHEN and CDR2 SYDVKM. CDR3 length: 17 amino acids. The CDR3 DNA follows: TGTGCCAGCAGTTTCCCGGGGCTAGCGGGTCACTCCTACGAGCAGTACTTC. Its translation is CASSFPGLAGHSYEQYF.

V usage is TRBV7-8 and J usage is TRBJ2-5; 9 bases agree with TRBD2. This CDR3 contains 13 residues. Germline CDR1 SGHVS, CDR2 FQNEAQ. The J segment lost 4 bases and the V segment lost 5 bases, leaving 2 bases of the junction unmatched. The CDR3 sequence is CASSPTSGETQYF. CDR3 bases: TGTGCCAGCAGCCCGACTAGCGGAGAGACCCAGTACTTC.

This clonotype was detected only a few times. This rearrangement joins TRBV19 to TRBJ1-2; 11 bases fit TRBD1. The germline V gene has CDR1 LNHDA and CDR2 SQIVND (reference sequence). With V trimmed by 9 bases and J by 7 bases, 13 bases remained unmatched. CDR3 length: 15 amino acids. The CDR3: CASPKIWTGGAGYTF. The CDR3 DNA reads TGTGCCAGCCCCAAAATCTGGACAGGGGGCGCTGGCTACACCTTC. The complete variable domain, with remaining parts taken from reference TRBV19 and TRBJ1-2, reads DGGITQSPKYLFRKEGQNVTLSCEQNLNHDAMYWYRQDPGQGLRLIYYSQIVNDFQKGDIAEGYSVSREKKESFPLTVTSAQKNPTAFYLCASPKIWTGGAGYTFGSGTRLTVV.

This clonotype showed up just a few times. This chain joins TRBV5-1 and TRBJ1-2, with D unclear. V lost 2 bases to trimming and J lost 6 bases, with 14 bases between them. Germline CDR1 SGHRS, CDR2 YFSETQ. The CDR3 covers 14 residues. CDR3 sequence (DNA): TGCGCCAGCAGCTTCCGGGCTACGCCGGATGGCTACACCTTC. Translated: CASSFRATPDGYTF.

This clonotype was found a few times. The gene calls are TRBV18 and TRBJ1-2, with TRBD1 identical over 8 bases. Trimming removed 3 bases from V and 6 bases from J; junction bases left unmatched: 3. The CDR3 sequence is 13 residues long. Germline V gives CDR1 KGHSH, CDR2 LQKENI. The CDR3 region is CASSPNRGDGYTF. Here the CDR3 DNA reads TGTGCCAGCTCACCCAACAGGGGGGATGGCTACACCTTC.